The source of this T cell receptor beta chain is a study of blood T cells in healthy people across ages. The use of a sample-barcoded 5' primer and a J-beta primer mix characterized a second PCR of roughly 6 to 11 cycles. A single record per CDR3 protein comes from TCRdb applying MiXCR to the 5' RACE reads. The data hold around 1,000,000 distinct CDR3 sequences, with about 23% observed a single time. The CDR3 is made up of 15 amino acids. Looked up from germline, CDR1 is MNHNS and CDR2 is SASEGT. The same data also contributed to another study, on T cells of mothers and their children.

The receptor comes from a girl aged 2-10 years in good health. The specimen was blood. The rearrangement links TRBV6-1 to TRBJ2-5, with D unresolved. The better agreement between TRBJ2-7 and the DNA end casts doubt on the J call. The CDR3 DNA is TGTGCCAGCAGTGATCGCAGGCCCAAGGCCGACGAGCAGTACTTC. Protein: CASSDRRPKADEQYF.